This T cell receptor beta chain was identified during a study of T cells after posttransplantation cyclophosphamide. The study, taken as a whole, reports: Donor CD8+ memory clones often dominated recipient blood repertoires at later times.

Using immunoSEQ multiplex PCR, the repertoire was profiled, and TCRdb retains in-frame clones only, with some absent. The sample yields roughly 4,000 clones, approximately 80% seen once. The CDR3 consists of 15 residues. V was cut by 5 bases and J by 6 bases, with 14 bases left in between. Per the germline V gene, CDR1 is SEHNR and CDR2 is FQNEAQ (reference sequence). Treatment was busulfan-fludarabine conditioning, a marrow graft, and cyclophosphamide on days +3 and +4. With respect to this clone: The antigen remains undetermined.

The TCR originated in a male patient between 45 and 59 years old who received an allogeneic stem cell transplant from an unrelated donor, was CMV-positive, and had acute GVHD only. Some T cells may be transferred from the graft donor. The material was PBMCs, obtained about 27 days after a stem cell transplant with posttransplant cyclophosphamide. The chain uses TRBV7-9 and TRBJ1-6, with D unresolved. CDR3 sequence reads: CASSPEVWSNSPLHF. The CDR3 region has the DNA TGTGCCAGCAGCCCCGAGGTCTGGAGTAATTCACCCCTCCACTTT.